The entry that follows covers one TCR beta chain sequence. Which antigen it targets is not known. No qualities accompany the bases; no much larger clone lies one base away. TCR CDR3 regions were amplified from genomic DNA by multiplex PCR using the deep immunoSEQ assay. Genomic DNA extracted from each cell subset was distributed evenly over all wells of several immunoSEQ 96-well plates, and each plate served as one replicate. For sorted subsets, 200 ng of genomic DNA, equivalent to about 30,000 T cell genomes, went into each replicate PCR. The purified libraries were quantified using a Qubit 3.0 fluorometer, sized with a Bioanalyzer 2100, and then quantified again using the KAPA Library Quantification kit. Every immunoSEQ 96-well plate was sequenced on a separate single-read 150-cycle Illumina NextSeq 550 flow cell. The paper's processing steps were these. Because the immunoSEQ output included only junctional sequences and no quality scores, the filtering could not be the same as the filtering used for full-length reads. To assign V/J genes and CDR3, sequences were annotated against IMGT germline references using PyIR, a Python wrapper for IgBLAST v1.9. Any read was removed if the V/J assignment was weak (E-value above 1e-6), the CDR3 was missing, or the read contained stop codons, out-of-frame junctions, or ambiguous translated residues. A V3J clonotype was defined by an identical inferred V gene, J gene, and CDR3 amino acid sequence. To compute the percentage overlap between repertoires, the number of shared unique clonotypes was divided by the size of the smaller repertoire. RTK rarefaction, the Chao1 estimator, and Recon v2.1 estimates of unobserved clonotypes were used to assess repertoire richness. For all TCRbeta clonotypes obtained by the gDNA method from a handful of donors, generation probabilities were computed with OLGA. TCRdb limited this immuneACCESS table to in-frame rearrangements with V and J called. A share of clones is missing; checked studies link under half to unresolved V genes, and the rest is unexplained. V, J and clone size are those of that table, while D and trimming were read from the DNA. A total of over a million clones appear in this sample, about 75% of them only once. Of the sample, about 1.4% falls within the top ten clones.

V is reduced by 1 base and J by 1 base, leaving a spacing of 11 bases between them. CDR1 is given as SGHDT and CDR2 as YYEEEE, both from the germline V gene. The CDR3, from cysteine to phenylalanine, totals 15 residues. Kept here is only the CDR3 DNA, which spans 45 bases and is read in frame from base 1. Donors were healthy HIV-negative adults with no recently reported acute infections or vaccinations. Every donor was a Caucasian adult residing in Nashville, Tennessee, USA. CD4+ T cells were enriched by magnetic negative selection; naive cells were then positively selected on CD45RA, and the negative fraction formed the memory subset. Blood was obtained by leukapheresis, after which PBMCs were separated by Ficoll-Histopaque density gradient centrifugation and cryopreserved in liquid nitrogen vapor phase. Analytical flow cytometry was used to check the purity and quantity of every magnetically sorted T cell population. From each sorted fraction, genomic DNA was isolated and quantified by UV absorbance on a Nanodrop 2000c.

The sample originates from a study of shared clonotypes between healthy human individuals (dated by TCRdb to 2019 to 2021). Regarding the research as a whole: A couple of women and a few men aged 18 to 49 years were included in the cohort. For each donor, CD4 naive and CD4 memory were each given three plates, CD8 naive was given two plates, and CD8 memory was given one plate. The study deeply sequenced blood TCR repertoires of five healthy adults to estimate repertoire size and the extent of clonotype sharing between individuals. To increase sequencing depth and limit assay-specific biases, different laboratories used diverse techniques to prepare libraries and sequence TCR repertoires. Per donor, leukapheresis produced somewhere between about 0.94 and 9 billion PBMCs. The investigation overall reported the following: Incomplete sequencing was indicated by rarefaction of sorted-subset datasets, despite the large sequencing depth. Because the study included a small number of donors, the genetic and exposure-history diversity represented was limited. Clonotypes shared by all four sorted-subset donors showed higher generation probabilities than non-shared clonotypes. Sharing across a few donors was observed for about 5% of naive CD4, over 3% of naive CD8, 2% to 2.5% of memory CD4, and around 0.4% of memory CD8 clonotypes. Estimated clonotype richness was generally larger for naive than for memory subsets. Pairwise subsampling led to the expectation that sequencing depth would affect the degree of clonotype sharing among donors. Sampling was restricted to blood, and TCR repertoires in tissues likely differ from the TCR repertoires found in blood.

Specimen: memory CD4+ T cells sorted from blood. The sample's cell subset or site label, in plain terms: CD45RA-negative fraction. This clonotype was obtained from a man younger than 35 in good health. The chain links TRBV5-6 with TRBJ1-2; TRBD1 is possibly the D segment (6 matching bases). The nucleotide sequence reads TGTGCCAGCAGCTTGAGTCCCAGGGGTAACTATGGCTACACCTTC. Translation gives CASSLSPRGNYGYTF.